A selection of T cell receptor beta chains follows, all from one sample in a study of T cell responses to AZD1222 COVID-19 vaccine. Profiling relied on immunoSEQ multiplex PCR, and the TCRdb table lists in-frame clones only, not all of them. The sample has some 150,000 clones, roughly 94% seen once; the top ten hold roughly 1.2%. The sample was peripheral blood, taken on day 0 of AZD1222 vaccination. All receptors derive from an adult in good health. Each CDR3 is given with its conserved first and last residue. Each record gives: J gene, V gene, CDR3 protein.

J gene: TRBJ1-6; V gene: TRBV27; CDR3 protein: CASSLGPSSYNSPLHF
J gene: TRBJ1-2; V gene: TRBV4-3; CDR3 protein: CASSLEGQQYGYTF
J gene: TRBJ1-1; V gene: TRBV7-2; CDR3 protein: CASSLTGITEAFF
J gene: TRBJ2-1; V gene: TRBV4-2; CDR3 protein: CASSHLGTGVDNEQFF
J gene: TRBJ2-5; V gene: TRBV7-2; CDR3 protein: CASSFSMGQETQYF
J gene: TRBJ1-2; V gene: TRBV7-9; CDR3 protein: CASTNSGSYGYTF
J gene: TRBJ1-4; V gene: TRBV6-6; CDR3 protein: CASSFTGPVINEKLFF
J gene: TRBJ2-1; V gene: TRBV3-1/TRBV3-2; CDR3 protein: CASSQGEASEQFF
J gene: TRBJ2-3; V gene: TRBV24-1; CDR3 protein: CATSDDRTDTQYF
J gene: TRBJ1-5; V gene: TRBV28; CDR3 protein: CASTELGVNQPQHF
J gene: TRBJ2-3; V gene: TRBV19; CDR3 protein: CASSWSSLESNTQYF
J gene: TRBJ1-1; V gene: TRBV5-4; CDR3 protein: CASSLAVVNTEAFF
J gene: TRBJ1-4; V gene: TRBV4-2; CDR3 protein: CASSQGGGGNEKLFF
J gene: TRBJ2-3; V gene: TRBV7-8; CDR3 protein: CASSLQSPLAKDTQYF
J gene: TRBJ2-2; V gene: TRBV3-1/TRBV3-2; CDR3 protein: CASSLWDRDTGELFF
J gene: TRBJ1-1; V gene: TRBV7-9; CDR3 protein: CASNRGNTEAFF
J gene: TRBJ1-2; V gene: TRBV5-4; CDR3 protein: CASSLGGLNYGYTF
J gene: TRBJ1-3; V gene: TRBV7-9; CDR3 protein: CASSLSGHHSGNTIYF
J gene: TRBJ1-3; V gene: TRBV6-2/TRBV6-3; CDR3 protein: CASTPSRAPGNTIYF
J gene: TRBJ1-2; V gene: TRBV7-6; CDR3 protein: CASSKSPGGEAGYTF
J gene: TRBJ1-1; V gene: TRBV6-2/TRBV6-3; CDR3 protein: CASSYWSLNTEAFF
J gene: TRBJ1-5; V gene: TRBV7-9; CDR3 protein: CASSFSTGAGQPQHF
J gene: TRBJ2-2; V gene: TRBV25-1; CDR3 protein: CASSEFARGVTGELFF